The rows below give T cell receptor beta chains drawn from one sample of a study of T cell changes during pregnancy in multiple sclerosis. Method: immunoSEQ multiplex PCR; TCRdb's copy keeps in-frame clones and lacks some. The repertoire includes around 80,000 clones, 92% of them detected once, and 1.4% sits in the top ten. Specimen: peripheral blood, collected before pregnancy. These receptors all come from a female donor with multiple sclerosis, enrolled in a pregnancy study. Both conserved end residues are part of each CDR3. A D gene is named only where the DNA matches it firmly. Expanded clones are given a class, and other clones once, few, many or no size at all.

V	size	J	D	length	CDR3	DNA
TRBV2	few	TRBJ1-1	TRBD1	14	CASSGQGLDTEAFF	TGTGCCAGCAGTGGACAGGGGTTGGACACTGAAGCTTTCTTT
TRBV6-4	.	TRBJ1-4	.	10	CASSASEVFF	TGTGCCAGCAGCGCCAGCGAAGTGTTTTTT
TRBV7-6	.	TRBJ2-3	.	17	CASSLQDRSPSTDTQYF	TGTGCCAGCAGCTTGCAAGACAGGAGTCCTAGCACAGATACGCAGTATTTT
TRBV9	.	TRBJ1-2	TRBD1	16	CASSLGGGTGLYGYTF	TGTGCCAGCTCTCTTGGGGGGGGGACAGGGCTATATGGCTACACCTTC
TRBV2	.	TRBJ1-1	TRBD1	17	CARTKRQGAQVNTEAFF	TGTGCCAGGACCAAAAGACAGGGGGCGCAGGTGAACACTGAAGCTTTCTTT
TRBV5-1	once	TRBJ2-7	TRBD1	16	CASSSFPGQESYEQYF	TGCGCCAGCAGCTCGTTCCCTGGACAGGAATCCTACGAGCAGTACTTC
TRBV2	.	TRBJ2-7	TRBD1	15	CASRGGQVVSYEQYF	TGTGCCAGCAGGGGCGGACAGGTAGTCTCCTACGAGCAGTACTTC
TRBV15	.	TRBJ1-6	.	13	CATSTDSRSPLHF	TGTGCCACCAGCACGGACAGCCGTTCACCCCTCCACTTT
TRBV2	once	TRBJ1-5	TRBD1	18	CASSVTRDRGYSNQPQHF	TGTGCCAGCAGTGTAACCCGGGACAGGGGATATAGCAATCAGCCCCAGCATTTT
TRBV6-1	.	TRBJ2-2	.	15	CASRPEPLNTGELFF	TGTGCCAGCAGACCGGAGCCCCTAAACACCGGGGAGCTGTTTTTT
TRBV19	.	TRBJ1-2	.	15	CASREGTAANYGYTF	TGTGCCAGTAGGGAGGGGACCGCAGCTAACTATGGCTACACCTTC
TRBV19	.	TRBJ2-2	TRBD2	14	CDVSGGKGAGELFF	TGCGACGTTTCGGGGGGGAAGGGTGCCGGGGAGCTGTTTTTT
TRBV18	.	TRBJ2-7	.	13	CASSSPGYYEQYF	TGTGCCAGCTCATCACCCGGGTACTACGAGCAGTACTTC
TRBV29-1	.	TRBJ2-1	.	14	CSATSRGTYNEQFF	TGCAGCGCCACCAGCAGGGGTACCTACAATGAGCAGTTCTTC
TRBV10-2	.	TRBJ2-7	.	14	CASSEANGAYEQYF	TGCGCCAGCAGTGAGGCTAACGGGGCCTACGAGCAGTACTTC
TRBV7-9	.	TRBJ2-5	.	14	CASSREASSETQYF	TGTGCCAGCAGCCGGGAAGCTAGTTCGGAGACCCAGTACTTC
TRBV7-9	.	TRBJ2-7	TRBD1	14	CASSPVQGAYEQYF	TGTGCCAGCAGCCCAGTACAGGGGGCTTACGAGCAGTACTTC
TRBV5-1	.	TRBJ2-3	TRBD2	16	CASSLAGRGGPDTQYF	TGCGCCAGCAGCTTGGCCGGGCGGGGGGGGCCAGATACGCAGTATTTT
TRBV18	.	TRBJ1-5	.	16	CASSPGQGGGNQPQHF	TGTGCCAGCTCACCAGGTCAGGGAGGTGGCAATCAGCCCCAGCATTTT
TRBV9	.	TRBJ1-2	TRBD1	15	CASSQGDRASYGYTF	TGTGCCAGCAGCCAAGGGGACAGGGCTTCCTATGGCTACACCTTC
TRBV7-6	.	TRBJ2-6	.	14	CASSFLQGANVLTF	TGTGCCAGCAGCTTCTTACAAGGGGCCAACGTCCTGACTTTC
TRBV6-1	.	TRBJ1-2	TRBD1	15	CASSRDRMGIYGYTF	TGTGCCAGCAGTCGGGACAGGATGGGGATTTATGGCTACACCTTC
TRBV5-4	.	TRBJ2-7	TRBD1	13	CASSPGTEYEQYF	TGTGCCAGCAGCCCCGGGACAGAGTACGAGCAGTACTTC
TRBV9	.	TRBJ1-4	.	17	CASSVSPFPSTNEKLFF	TGTGCCAGCAGCGTATCTCCTTTCCCTTCAACTAATGAAAAACTGTTTTTT
TRBV19	.	TRBJ2-3	.	16	CASSVDSTGATDTQYF	TGTGCCAGTAGTGTGGACTCGACGGGAGCCACAGATACGCAGTATTTT